These T cell receptor beta chains were read from a single sample in a study of T cells in localized non-small cell lung cancer. Sequencing used immunoSEQ multiplex PCR; TCRdb keeps in-frame clones, though not all of them. The sample has approximately 1,800 clones; 27% are singletons. The input for sequencing was lung tumor tissue, taken before any cancer treatment. Receptors originate from a woman aged 35 to 75 with stage I lung adenocarcinoma. Both conserved end residues are part of each CDR3. Fields, in order: V gene, J gene, clone size, CDR3 protein. The size of a clone is reported for some rows only, either as once, few or many, or as a class for expanded clones.

TRBV14	TRBJ2-7	-	CASSQVRYEQYF
TRBV5-3	TRBJ2-7	few	CARSLRRHFIPFLGYEQYF
TRBV6-4	TRBJ2-3	-	CASSDSAGTDTQYF
TRBV19	TRBJ2-7	-	CASSQGLFYEQYF
TRBV28	TRBJ1-3	few	CASSLRGGNTIYF
TRBV30	TRBJ1-2	-	CAWSVNSPSGLSGYGYTF
TRBV7-1	TRBJ2-4	medium-sized	CASSQAAKNIQYF
TRBV5-1	TRBJ2-7	-	CASSLSGSGYEQYF
TRBV2	TRBJ1-1	-	CASSRRSREAFF
TRBV19	TRBJ2-7	few	CASSMRDGAYEQYF
TRBV11-3	TRBJ1-3	medium-sized	CASSFGGGGNTIYF
TRBV23-1	TRBJ2-7	-	CASSQFTGGNNEQYF
TRBV19	TRBJ1-1	few	CASSTPVGTEAFF
TRBV6-8	TRBJ2-1	large	CASGGTGPYNEQFF
TRBV4-3	TRBJ2-5	few	CASSLPGPWGETQYF
TRBV28	TRBJ2-7	medium-sized	CASSRGLAGAYEQYF
TRBV7-4	TRBJ1-5	-	CASSLTRSQPQHF
TRBV18	TRBJ2-1	few	CASSPRTVAGESEQFF
TRBV4-1	TRBJ1-1	medium-sized	CASSQIQKGNTEAFF
TRBV28	TRBJ2-1	-	CASSLKGLAAARSNEQFF
TRBV30	TRBJ1-6	-	CAWKGQASSYNSPLHF
TRBV15	TRBJ1-3	few	CATSRGRRGSGNTIYF
TRBV19	TRBJ1-1	-	CASSIPQGRHEAFF
TRBV1	TRBJ2-7	-	CASSQDRTASSYEQYF
TRBV7-7	TRBJ1-6	-	CASTVWNSNSPLHF
TRBV30	TRBJ1-5	medium-sized	CAWTRQGDQPQHF
TRBV15	TRBJ1-1	few	CATTPDTTAMNTEAFF
TRBV19	TRBJ1-5	once	CASSLVRVGNQPQHF
TRBV11-3	TRBJ1-1	-	CASSGPREWNTEAFF
TRBV9	TRBJ1-4	medium-sized	CASRGQGLGEKLFF
TRBV6-8	TRBJ2-6	-	CASSFGQYGANVLTF
TRBV30	TRBJ1-4	-	CAWSVRTGTTQNEKLFF
TRBV11-3	TRBJ1-1	few	CASSLPRQNTEAFF
TRBV19	TRBJ2-5	few	CASSTGRETQYF
TRBV6-8	TRBJ2-5	few	CASCRGSEETQYF
TRBV11-3	TRBJ2-1	medium-sized	CASSLDTGSYNEQFF
TRBV29-1	TRBJ1-4	few	CSVYLLDEKLFF
TRBV27	TRBJ2-5	-	CASSLSGGTQYF
TRBV7-7	TRBJ2-7	many	CASSLVWTRPEQYF
TRBV9	TRBJ2-1	few	CASSVGGIEQFF
TRBV28	TRBJ2-5	few	CASSFPGTGGGETQYF
TRBV11-1	TRBJ2-7	-	CASSLRRAVPYEQYF
TRBV6-8	TRBJ1-3	-	CASSLADRNTIYF
TRBV11-3	TRBJ2-7	medium-sized	CASSPSGTSGRREQYF
TRBV14	TRBJ1-1	-	CASSQAQTNTEAFF
TRBV29-1	TRBJ2-1	-	CSVDTGNGEQFF
TRBV11-3	TRBJ2-6	few	CASTNAPILAGGRGANVLTF
TRBV6-8	TRBJ2-7	medium-sized	CASSYLAGTYEQYF
TRBV4-1	TRBJ1-2	many	CASSQDLATGWYGYTF
TRBV1	TRBJ2-3	few	CASSQGLAGSDTQYF
TRBV28	TRBJ2-5	-	CASSLLVAGGRETQYF
TRBV18	TRBJ2-5	-	CASSPREQETQYF
TRBV11-3	TRBJ2-2	large	CASSFDRVNTGELFF
TRBV19	TRBJ2-1	-	CASSLRDPKSSYNEQFF
TRBV9	TRBJ2-1	few	CASSGTGRGVDEQFF
TRBV23-1	TRBJ2-3	-	CASSLELAGGRDTQYF
TRBV11-3	TRBJ1-1	-	CASSLGKWVGTEAFF